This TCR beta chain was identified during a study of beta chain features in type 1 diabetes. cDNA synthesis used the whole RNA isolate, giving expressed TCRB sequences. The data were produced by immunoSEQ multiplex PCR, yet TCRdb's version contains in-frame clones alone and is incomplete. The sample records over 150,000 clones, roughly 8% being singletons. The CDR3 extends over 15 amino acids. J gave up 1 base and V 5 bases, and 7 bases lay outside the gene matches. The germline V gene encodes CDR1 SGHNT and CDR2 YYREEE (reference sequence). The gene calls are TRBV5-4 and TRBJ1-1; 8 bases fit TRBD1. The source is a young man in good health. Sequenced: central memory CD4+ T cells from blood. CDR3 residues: CASRRETGANTEAFF. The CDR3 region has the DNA TGTGCCAGCAGACGTGAGACAGGGGCGAACACTGAAGCTTTCTTT.